This passage covers 21 T cell receptor beta chains from one sample sequenced in a study of blood T cell repertoires in COVID-19. This table comes from immunoSEQ multiplex PCR, and its TCRdb copy is limited to in-frame clones, with some not included. The sample lists 70,000 to 75,000 clones, approximately 80% seen once, with roughly 20% in the top ten. Material for sequencing was peripheral blood. Every receptor here comes from a woman between 65 and 79 years old with acute or convalescent COVID-19.

The rearrangement links TRBV5-4 to TRBJ2-1; D not certain. The germline CDR1 and CDR2 sequences are SGHNT and YYREEE (reference sequence). Trimming removed 0 bases from V and 4 bases from J, with 8 bases in between. The CDR3 is 14 residues long. As DNA, the CDR3 is TGTGCCAGCAGCTTGGACTGGAGTTACAATGAGCAGTTCTTC. Its translation is CASSLDWSYNEQFF.

The genes are TRBV30 and TRBJ1-5, with unresolved D. This CDR3 has 13 amino acids. CDR1 and CDR2 from the germline V gene are GTSNPN and SVGIG (reference sequence). V dropped 3 bases and J dropped 3 bases, with 9 bases sitting between them. In DNA, the CDR3 is TGTGCCTGGAGCCTCCCTTACAATCAGCCCCAGCATTTT. It translates to CAWSLPYNQPQHF.

The chain is built from TRBV5-1 and TRBJ2-1; 13 bases map to TRBD2. The length of the CDR3 is 16 residues. Germline V gene data show CDR1 as SGHRS and CDR2 as YFSETQ. V dropped 7 bases and J dropped 8; count of bases not matched to a gene: 12. The DNA for the CDR3 is TGCGCCAGCGGGGAAACTAGCGGGAGGGCCTTCTATGAGCAGTTCTTC. Its translation: CASGETSGRAFYEQFF.

The J gene is TRBJ1-5, the V gene TRBV19; 9 bases match TRBD1. The CDR3 has 15 residues. Germline V gene data show CDR1 as LNHDA and CDR2 as SQIVND (reference sequence). Trimming cost V 8 bases and J 2 bases; bases outside gene matches: 7. CDR3 in DNA: TGTGCCAGTGGGGACAGGGTGAATGGCAATCAGCCCCAGCATTTT. Amino acid sequence: CASGDRVNGNQPQHF. Using reference TRBV19 and TRBJ1-5 for the parts outside the CDR3, the full variable domain is DGGITQSPKYLFRKEGQNVTLSCEQNLNHDAMYWYRQDPGQGLRLIYYSQIVNDFQKGDIAEGYSVSREKKESFPLTVTSAQKNPTAFYLCASGDRVNGNQPQHFGDGTRLSIL.

The CDR3 here is CASSSAHEFSYNEQFF. The DNA for the CDR3 is TGTGCCAGCAGTTCCGCACACGAATTTTCCTACAATGAGCAGTTCTTC. The genes are TRBV28 and TRBJ2-1; D remains unclear. Germline V CDR1 and CDR2: MDHEN, SYDVKM. The germline V and J ends were trimmed by 4 bases and 1 base, with 14 bases remaining between them. The CDR3 contains 16 residues.

The chain links TRBV19 to TRBJ1-1, with 7 bases fitting TRBD1. The CDR3 spans 16 residues. V lost 3 bases to trimming and J lost 1 base; unmatched junction nucleotides: 8. Germline V gene data show CDR1 as LNHDA and CDR2 as SQIVND (reference sequence). In DNA, the CDR3 is TGTGCCAGTAGTATCCGCTCGGGACAGCCGAACACTGAAGCTTTCTTT. Translation gives CASSIRSGQPNTEAFF.

The rearrangement links TRBV28 to TRBJ2-7, with 8 bases aligning to TRBD1. The CDR3 loop spans 14 amino acids. CDR1 and CDR2 from the germline V gene are MDHEN and SYDVKM. With V trimmed by 6 bases and J by 9 bases, 13 bases remained unmatched. CDR3 DNA sequence: TGTGCCAGCAGGACACTAGGACAGGGAGCAGGGCAGTACTTC. Protein product: CASRTLGQGAGQYF.

Comment on this clone: A much bigger clone sits one base away, suggesting this may be a read error. CDR3: CAGSQDRLAGGVHEQYF. CDR3 DNA: TGCGCCGGCAGCCAAGATCGGCTAGCGGGAGGAGTCCACGAGCAGTACTTC. The chain employs TRBV4-1 and TRBJ2-7; 11 bases are a match to TRBD2. The CDR3 has 17 residues. Germline lookup yields CDR1 MGHRA and CDR2 YSYEKL.

This sequence joins TRBV28 and TRBJ2-2, with 7 bases lining up with TRBD2. Germline CDR1 is MDHEN and CDR2 is SYDVKM. This CDR3 has 17 residues. Trimming took 3 bases from V and 3 from J; bases not matched to a gene: 10. The CDR3 spells CASSFPKTSADTGELFF. For the CDR3, the DNA is TGTGCCAGCAGTTTCCCCAAAACTAGCGCCGACACCGGGGAGCTGTTTTTT.

This clone has a single count. V and J are TRBV9 and TRBJ2-1; the D is unclear. V was pared by 1 base and J by 6 bases, with 14 bases between. Germline V gene data show CDR1 as SGDLS and CDR2 as YYNGEE. The CDR3 totals 15 residues. The DNA of the CDR3 is TGTGCCAGCAGCGTACAAGCCCGTACGCCCAATGAGCAGTTCTTC. It is translated as CASSVQARTPNEQFF. The full variable domain, completed using reference TRBV9 and TRBJ2-1, is DSGVTQTPKHLITATGQRVTLRCSPRSGDLSVYWYQQSLDQGLQFLIQYYNGEERAKGNILERFSAQQFPDLHSELNLSSLELGDSALYFCASSVQARTPNEQFFGPGTRLTVL.

The chain is built from TRBV11-3 and TRBJ2-1, with 9 bases identical to TRBD2. V gave up 3 bases and J gave up 6 bases; unmatched junction bases: 12. This CDR3 contains 17 residues. The V gene's germline CDR1 is SGHNT and CDR2 YENEEA. CDR3 sequence (DNA): TGTGCCAGCAGCTTTGGGACTGGCGGGAGGGCCGGCAATGAGCAGTTCTTC. This sequence encodes CASSFGTGGRAGNEQFF.

The gene calls are TRBV16 and TRBJ1-3; 7 bases fit TRBD1. Per germline, CDR1 KGHSY and CDR2 FQNENV. Trimming cost V 4 bases and J 2 bases; bases outside gene matches: 5. The CDR3 is 15 residues long. In nucleotides, the CDR3 is TGTGCCAGCAGCCCACAGACAGGGACTGGAAACACCATATATTTT. It specifies CASSPQTGTGNTIYF.

CDR3 residues: CASRSGISQGLNTEAFF. The DNA for the CDR3 is TGCGCCAGCAGATCCGGCATCTCACAGGGCCTGAACACTGAAGCTTTCTTT. V is TRBV5-1 and J is TRBJ1-1, with D tentatively TRBD1 (6 bases). CDR3 length: 17 amino acids. Germline assignment: CDR1 SGHRS and CDR2 YFSETQ. Trimming stripped 5 bases from V and 0 bases from J, with 20 bases between.

This chain joins TRBV28 and TRBJ1-3; a possible D gene is TRBD1 (6 bases). The germline V and J ends were trimmed by 5 bases and 0 bases, with 8 bases remaining between them. The CDR3 totals 14 residues. CDR1 MDHEN and CDR2 SYDVKM come from the germline V gene. DNA for the CDR3: TGTGCCAGCAGTGACAGGCGCTCTGGAAACACCATATATTTT. It encodes CASSDRRSGNTIYF.

This CDR3 reads CASSLGIGGNTEAFF. DNA of the CDR3: TGTGCCAGCAGCTTAGGAATCGGCGGGAACACTGAAGCTTTCTTT. The chain combines TRBV7-6 with TRBJ1-1; D ambiguous. This CDR3 has 15 residues. Per germline, CDR1 SGHVS and CDR2 FNYEAQ. Trimming stripped 1 base from V and 1 base from J, with 10 bases between.

This clone was observed a single time. The chain has TRBV19 and TRBJ1-1; the D gene is possibly TRBD1 (5 bases). Trimming stripped 2 bases from V and 0 bases from J, with 10 bases between. The CDR3 contains 15 residues. The germline V gene has CDR1 LNHDA and CDR2 SQIVND (reference sequence). CDR3 coding DNA: TGTGCCAGTAGTATATCTGGGGGGGTGAACACTGAAGCTTTCTTT. Residues: CASSISGGVNTEAFF.

This chain uses TRBV7-8 with TRBJ2-2, with 8 bases lining up with TRBD2. Trimming cost V 10 bases and J 0 bases; bases outside gene matches: 7. Germline CDR1 and CDR2: SGHVS and FQNEAQ. The length of the CDR3 is 15 residues. CDR3 sequence reads: CATREGDANTGELFF. The CDR3 DNA is TGTGCCACCCGGGAGGGTGACGCGAACACCGGGGAGCTGTTTTTT.

This clone was seen once. The junction shows a germline mismatch at one end, possibly a read error. The chain links TRBV9 to TRBJ1-1; unclear D gene. CDR3 length equals 15 residues. Germline values: CDR1 SGDLS, CDR2 YYNGEE. The CDR3 reads CASSALHSAVTAAFF. In DNA form, the CDR3 reads TGTGCCAGCAGCGCCCTCCATAGCGCGGTTACTGCAGCTTTCTTT.

Of note for this clone: The sample holds other DNA sequences that translate to the same CDR3. This chain joins TRBV6-5 and TRBJ1-5; D unclear. Trimming stripped 0 bases from V and 4 bases from J, with 7 bases between. This CDR3 contains 14 residues. Germline CDR1 MNHEY, CDR2 SVGAGI. CDR3 bases: TGTGCCAGCAGTTACTCGGGCGGGAATCAGCCCCAGCATTTT. Amino acid sequence: CASSYSGGNQPQHF.

The V and J genes are TRBV6-5 and TRBJ2-1, with 11 nucleotides matching TRBD2. Germline trimming cut 1 base from V and 8 bases from J; bases unmatched to any gene: 7. The CDR3 loop spans 16 amino acids. In germline, CDR1 is MNHEY, CDR2 SVGAGI. The CDR3 nucleotides are TGTGCCAGCAGTTACTTTTCTAGCGGGAGGTCTGATGAGCAGTTCTTC. Translation gives CASSYFSSGRSDEQFF.

This chain links TRBV30 with TRBJ1-2; 8 nucleotides match TRBD1. The junction had 10 bases not matched to a gene; V was cut back by 3 bases and J by 4 bases. The CDR3 is 15 residues long. CDR1 and CDR2 (germline): GTSNPN, SVGIG (reference sequence). The CDR3 region has the DNA TGTGCCTGGAGGGACCCTGACAGGGGAAGCTATGGCTACACCTTC. Translating gives CAWRDPDRGSYGYTF.